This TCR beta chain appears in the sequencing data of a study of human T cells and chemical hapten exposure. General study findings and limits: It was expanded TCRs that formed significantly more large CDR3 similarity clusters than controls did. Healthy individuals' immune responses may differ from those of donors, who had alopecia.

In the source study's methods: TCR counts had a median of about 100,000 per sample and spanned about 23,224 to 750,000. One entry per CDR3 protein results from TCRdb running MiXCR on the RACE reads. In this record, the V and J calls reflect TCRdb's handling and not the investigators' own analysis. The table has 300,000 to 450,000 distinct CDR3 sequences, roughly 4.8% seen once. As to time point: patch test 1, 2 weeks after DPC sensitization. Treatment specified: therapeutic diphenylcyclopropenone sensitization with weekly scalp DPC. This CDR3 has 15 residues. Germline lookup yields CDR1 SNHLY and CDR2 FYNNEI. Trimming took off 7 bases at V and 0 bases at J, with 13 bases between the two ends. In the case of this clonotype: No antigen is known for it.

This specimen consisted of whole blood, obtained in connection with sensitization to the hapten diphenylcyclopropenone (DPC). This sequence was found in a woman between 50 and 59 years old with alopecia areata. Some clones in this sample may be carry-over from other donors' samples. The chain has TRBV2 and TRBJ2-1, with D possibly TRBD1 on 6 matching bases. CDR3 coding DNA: TGTGCCAGCACCGAGGACAGCAGCTCCTACAATGAGCAGTTCTTC. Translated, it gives CASTEDSSSYNEQFF.